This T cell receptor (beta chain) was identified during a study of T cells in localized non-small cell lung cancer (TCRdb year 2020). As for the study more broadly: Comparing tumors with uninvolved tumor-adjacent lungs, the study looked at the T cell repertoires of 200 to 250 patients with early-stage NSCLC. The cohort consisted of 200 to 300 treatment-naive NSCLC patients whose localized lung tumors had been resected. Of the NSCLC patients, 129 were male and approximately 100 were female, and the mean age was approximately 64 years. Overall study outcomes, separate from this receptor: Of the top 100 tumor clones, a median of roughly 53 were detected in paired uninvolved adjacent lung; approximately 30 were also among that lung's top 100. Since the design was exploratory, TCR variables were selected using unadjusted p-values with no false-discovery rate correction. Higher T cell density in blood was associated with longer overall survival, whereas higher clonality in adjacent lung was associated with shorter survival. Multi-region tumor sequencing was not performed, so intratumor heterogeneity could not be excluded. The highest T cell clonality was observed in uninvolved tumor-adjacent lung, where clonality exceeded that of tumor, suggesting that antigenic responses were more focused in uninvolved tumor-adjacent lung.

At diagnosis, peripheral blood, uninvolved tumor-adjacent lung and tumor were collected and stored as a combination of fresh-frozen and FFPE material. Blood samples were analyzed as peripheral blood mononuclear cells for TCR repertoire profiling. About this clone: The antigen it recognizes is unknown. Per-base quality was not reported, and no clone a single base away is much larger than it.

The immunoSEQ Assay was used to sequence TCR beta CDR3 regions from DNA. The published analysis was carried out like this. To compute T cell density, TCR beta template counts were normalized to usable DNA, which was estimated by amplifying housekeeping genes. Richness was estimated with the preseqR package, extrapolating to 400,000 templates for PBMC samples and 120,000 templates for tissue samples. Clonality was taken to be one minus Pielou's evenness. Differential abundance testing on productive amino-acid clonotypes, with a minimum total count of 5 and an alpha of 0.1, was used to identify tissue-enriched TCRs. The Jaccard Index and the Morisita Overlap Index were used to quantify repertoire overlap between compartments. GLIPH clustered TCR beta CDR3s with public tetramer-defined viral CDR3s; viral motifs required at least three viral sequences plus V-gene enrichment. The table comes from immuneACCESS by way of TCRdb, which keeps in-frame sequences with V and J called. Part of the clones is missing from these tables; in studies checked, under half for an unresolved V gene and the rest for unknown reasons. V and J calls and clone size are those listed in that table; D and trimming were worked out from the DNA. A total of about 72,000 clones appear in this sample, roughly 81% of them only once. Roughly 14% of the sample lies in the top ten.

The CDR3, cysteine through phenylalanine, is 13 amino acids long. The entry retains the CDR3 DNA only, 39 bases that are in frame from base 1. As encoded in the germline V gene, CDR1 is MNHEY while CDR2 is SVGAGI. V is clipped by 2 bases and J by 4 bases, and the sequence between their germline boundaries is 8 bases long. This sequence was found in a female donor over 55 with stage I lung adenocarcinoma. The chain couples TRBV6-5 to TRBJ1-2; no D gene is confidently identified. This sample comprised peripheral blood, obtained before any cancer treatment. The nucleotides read TGTGCCAGCAGTTACGAGTGGGGCTATGGCTACACCTTC. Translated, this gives CASSYEWGYGYTF.